This T cell receptor (beta chain) was recorded in a study of regulatory T cells in long-lasting Graves disease. In its sample, this clonotype was seen many times. HTBI primers from iRepertoire and Arm-PCR of CDR3 regions yielded the TCR beta libraries. Via MiXCR, TCRdb re-called the multiplex PCR reads, giving one row per CDR3 protein. The table lists 700,000 or so distinct CDR3 sequences, 25% to 30% of them singletons. Time point of the sample: persistent/refractory GD, antithyroid drugs over 5 years with positive TRAb. There was RNA extracted from PBMCs, and the TCR library was made from it. Germline CDR1 is MDHEN and CDR2 is SYDVKM. This CDR3 comprises 15 residues. The ends lost 6 bases at V and 6 bases at J; junction bases unmatched: 10.

Source: peripheral blood mononuclear cells (PBMCs), taken when the disease was refractory, from a patient treated with antithyroid drugs. This chain joins TRBV28 and TRBJ2-7; 11 nucleotides agree with TRBD1. The receptor was isolated from a female donor with Graves disease. The CDR3 is CASSPSGTGGGEQYF. The CDR3 coding sequence is TGTGCCAGCAGCCCATCCGGGACAGGGGGTGGCGAGCAGTACTTC.